This T cell receptor (beta chain) was captured by sequencing in a study of blood T cell repertoires in COVID-19. The wider study: Acute-phase and convalescent COVID-19 samples originated in the United States, Italy and Spain.

The germline V and J ends were trimmed by 3 bases and 3 bases, with 15 bases remaining between them. CDR3 length: 14 amino acids. The germline CDR1 and CDR2 sequences are DFQATT and SNEGSKA (reference sequence). As handled by the study authors: Scientists estimated how many nucleated cells there were by amplifying reference gene primers. Sequencing was performed with immunoSEQ multiplex PCR; in TCRdb, only in-frame clones are kept and a portion is missing. D and trimming come from the DNA, and the V and J calls and clone size come from that table. The sample includes about 110,000 clones, 60% to 80% of them seen just once.

This sequence was found in a woman of 80 years or more with active or convalescent COVID-19. The J gene is TRBJ2-7, the V gene TRBV20-1; no reliable D call. What was sequenced was peripheral blood. The CDR3 protein is CSASRPGTNYEQYF. In DNA form, the CDR3 reads TGCAGTGCTAGTAGGCCAGGCACCAACTACGAGCAGTACTTC.